Listed below are T cell receptor beta chains from one sample, sequenced in a study of T cell responses to AZD1222 COVID-19 vaccine. Profiling relied on immunoSEQ multiplex PCR, and the TCRdb table lists in-frame clones only, not all of them. Of 77,000 or so clones in the sample, around 86% were seen once. The sequences come from peripheral blood, collected 28 days after the second AZD1222 dose. All receptors come from an adult who received the AZD1222 COVID-19 vaccine. Both conserved end residues are part of each CDR3. Each record gives: CDR3 length, V gene, J gene, CDR3 protein.

cdr3_length: 14
v_call: TRBV11-2
j_call: TRBJ2-3
cdr3_aa: CASSQAGPADTQYF

cdr3_length: 18
v_call: TRBV9
j_call: TRBJ2-3
cdr3_aa: CASSVGPSGGLSTDTQYF

cdr3_length: 16
v_call: TRBV24-1
j_call: TRBJ1-3
cdr3_aa: CATSPGGQGPGNTIYF

cdr3_length: 12
v_call: TRBV5-1
j_call: TRBJ1-2
cdr3_aa: CASTQGGYGYTF

cdr3_length: 17
v_call: TRBV7-2
j_call: TRBJ2-5
cdr3_aa: CASSPGVGQGGQETQYF

cdr3_length: 14
v_call: TRBV5-5
j_call: TRBJ1-1
cdr3_aa: CASSPLEGGTEAFF

cdr3_length: 17
v_call: TRBV4-3
j_call: TRBJ2-2
cdr3_aa: CASSQDLVSGITGELFF

cdr3_length: 14
v_call: TRBV7-9
j_call: TRBJ2-7
cdr3_aa: CASSLSAGFHEQYF

cdr3_length: 14
v_call: TRBV4-3
j_call: TRBJ2-7
cdr3_aa: CASSQDRLDYEQYF

cdr3_length: 15
v_call: TRBV2
j_call: TRBJ2-1
cdr3_aa: CASSELQGDHNEQFF

cdr3_length: 17
v_call: TRBV4-1
j_call: TRBJ2-3
cdr3_aa: CASSSSRGGLNTDTQYF

cdr3_length: 14
v_call: TRBV9
j_call: TRBJ2-1
cdr3_aa: CASSPSGTNNEQFF

cdr3_length: 12
v_call: TRBV12-3/TRBV12-4
j_call: TRBJ1-2
cdr3_aa: CASSQGKGGYTF

cdr3_length: 15
v_call: TRBV2
j_call: TRBJ1-5
cdr3_aa: CASSDGAYSNQPQHF

cdr3_length: 14
v_call: TRBV25-1
j_call: TRBJ1-3
cdr3_aa: CASSDTVRGNTIYF

cdr3_length: 13
v_call: TRBV12-3/TRBV12-4
j_call: TRBJ1-5
cdr3_aa: CASSFGENQPQHF

cdr3_length: 14
v_call: TRBV4-3
j_call: TRBJ1-3
cdr3_aa: CASSQEGSGNTIYF

cdr3_length: 15
v_call: TRBV4-1
j_call: TRBJ1-4
cdr3_aa: CASSQTGTGGEKLFF

cdr3_length: 13
v_call: TRBV6-6
j_call: TRBJ1-1
cdr3_aa: CASSRDTSDEAFF

cdr3_length: 15
v_call: TRBV5-1
j_call: TRBJ1-1
cdr3_aa: CASSSTGGDPTEAFF

cdr3_length: 13
v_call: TRBV6-5
j_call: TRBJ1-2
cdr3_aa: CASSRAAFPGYTF

cdr3_length: 11
v_call: TRBV2
j_call: TRBJ2-1
cdr3_aa: CASSLYNEQFF

cdr3_length: 15
v_call: TRBV7-8
j_call: TRBJ2-3
cdr3_aa: CASSPAGGSTDTQYF

cdr3_length: 12
v_call: TRBV12-3/TRBV12-4
j_call: TRBJ1-3
cdr3_aa: CASSRGGDTIYF

cdr3_length: 13
v_call: TRBV5-4
j_call: TRBJ2-2
cdr3_aa: CASSSDYTGELFF